Included here is one T cell receptor beta chain sequence, with context. The CDR3 spans 12 residues. Trimming pared 0 bases from V and 4 bases from J, leaving 4 bases between. Per the germline V gene, CDR1 is SGHNT and CDR2 is YYREEE (reference sequence). The sample originates from a study of technical replicates of blood from four donors. Libraries were prepared by immunoSEQ multiplex PCR; TCRdb keeps only in-frame clonotypes and omits some of them. The repertoire has 84,000 or so clones, roughly 93% of them found once; the top ten carry under 0.3%. The chain joins TRBV5-4 to TRBJ1-2; D uncertain. The receptor comes from a human donor in good health. The specimen sequenced was T cells isolated from PBMCs. CDR3 amino acids: CASSLAFYGYTF. In DNA, the CDR3 is TGTGCCAGCAGCTTGGCCTTCTATGGCTACACCTTC.